These 24 T cell receptor beta chains originate from one sample sequenced in a study of cytomegalovirus exposure and HLA in healthy donors. PCR employed 60 Vbeta and 13 Jbeta primers. Sequenced by immunoSEQ multiplex PCR; TCRdb stores in-frame clones only, minus some. The repertoire holds about 100,000 clones, with 80% as singletons. Specimen: PBMCs. These receptors were obtained from a man aged 25 to 40 in good health and CMV-seronegative.

Written as DNA, the CDR3 is TGCGCCAGCAGCGGGACCGGGGGAGGCTACACCTTC. Translating gives CASSGTGGGYTF. The chain recombines TRBV10-1 with TRBJ1-2, with D tentatively TRBD1 (5 bases). The V end lost 6 bases, the J end lost 8 bases, and 13 bases lay between the germline ends. Germline V gene data show CDR1 as WNHNN and CDR2 as SYGVQD (reference sequence). The CDR3 is 12 amino acids.

This clone has just a few counts. The genes are TRBV4-3 and TRBJ1-2, with 8 bases identical to TRBD1. This CDR3 has 17 amino acids. Germline assignment: CDR1 LGHNA and CDR2 YSLEER. V trimming: 0 bases; J trimming: 1 base; junction bases outside the gene matches: 7. CDR3 region: CASSQDRQGAINYGYTF. DNA of the CDR3: TGCGCCAGCAGCCAAGATCGTCAGGGGGCGATTAACTATGGCTACACCTTC.

V gene TRBV28 combines with J gene TRBJ1-2, with 10 bases lining up with TRBD1. Germline trimming cut 5 bases from V and 7 bases from J; bases unmatched to any gene: 4. The germline CDR1 and CDR2 sequences are MDHEN and SYDVKM. There are 13 residues in the CDR3. Here the CDR3 DNA reads TGTGCCAGCAGTCCGACAGGGGGCGGTGGCTACACCTTC. Its translation: CASSPTGGGGYTF.

The J gene is TRBJ2-5, the V gene TRBV6-4; 9 bases agree with TRBD2. The germline gives CDR1 MRHNA, CDR2 SNTAGT. Trimming cost V 0 bases and J 3 bases; bases outside gene matches: 2. CDR3 length: 15 residues. The CDR3 region is CASSDSAGGKETQYF. The CDR3 DNA is TGTGCCAGCAGTGACTCAGCGGGGGGCAAAGAGACCCAGTACTTC.

The chain joins TRBV4-3 to TRBJ2-2; possibly TRBD2 for D (6 bases). Germline-derived CDR1 and CDR2 are LGHNA and YSLEER. V lost 1 base and J 3 bases, leaving 15 bases between the germline ends. The CDR3 is made up of 17 amino acids. DNA of the CDR3: TGCGCCAGCAGCCAAGGGAGGAGGGGAGTGGACACCGGGGAGCTGTTTTTT. Its protein is CASSQGRRGVDTGELFF.

V gene TRBV12-5 combines with J gene TRBJ1-2, with a tentative D call TRBD1 (6 bases). With 6 bases removed from V and 7 bases from J, the gap between germline ends came to 15 bases. CDR1 is LGHNT, CDR2 FRNRAP, per germline. This CDR3 has 13 amino acids. CDR3 in DNA: TGTGCTAGTGGCATAGGACAGAATACTGGCTACACCTTC. It specifies CASGIGQNTGYTF.

The chain links TRBV7-9 to TRBJ1-5; 10 nucleotides align to TRBD1. Germline V gene sequence: CDR1 SEHNR, CDR2 FQNEAQ (reference sequence). This CDR3 region has 14 residues. V dropped 5 bases and J dropped 7; count of bases not matched to a gene: 5. The CDR3: CASSTGQGFQPQHF. The CDR3 nucleotides are TGTGCCAGCAGCACGGGACAGGGGTTCCAGCCCCAGCATTTT.

The gene calls are TRBV23-1 and TRBJ1-1; D call uncertain. TRBV23-1 falls under the ORF class, with uncertain function. CDR3 length: 12 residues. With 8 bases removed from V and 4 bases from J, the gap between germline ends came to 11 bases. The CDR3 is CASSPRGTEAFF. The CDR3 DNA is TGCGCCAGCTCTCCCCGGGGCACTGAAGCTTTCTTT.

This chain joins TRBV2 and TRBJ1-5; 9 nucleotides match TRBD1. The ends lost 7 bases at V and 4 bases at J; junction bases unmatched: 2. The CDR3 loop spans 13 amino acids. From germline, CDR1 is SNHLY and CDR2 FYNNEI. CDR3 in DNA: TGTGCCAGCACCGGGACAGGGAATCAGCCCCAGCATTTT. It is translated as CASTGTGNQPQHF. The full variable domain, its missing parts supplied by reference TRBV2 and TRBJ1-5, is EPEVTQTPSHQVTQMGQEVILRCVPISNHLYFYWYRQILGQKVEFLVSFYNNEISEKSEIFDDQFSVERPDGSNFTLKIRSTKLEDSAMYFCASTGTGNQPQHFGDGTRLSIL.

This clone was observed once. V usage is TRBV5-4 and J usage is TRBJ1-3; D possibly corresponds to TRBD1 (6 bases). CDR3 length: 16 residues. V lost 0 bases, J lost 0 bases, and 10 bases lay in between. Germline V gene sequence: CDR1 SGHNT, CDR2 YYREEE (reference sequence). CDR3 amino acids: CASSLGRGSSGNTIYF. The CDR3, as DNA: TGTGCCAGCAGCTTGGGCAGGGGCTCCTCTGGAAACACCATATATTTT.

Note on this clone: This sample also contains other DNA sequences that code for the same CDR3. This sequence joins TRBV7-2 and TRBJ2-7, with 10 bases lining up with TRBD1. V gave up 6 bases and J gave up 2 bases; unmatched junction bases: 4. The CDR3 runs 14 residues. CDR1 SGHTA and CDR2 FQGNSA come from the germline V gene. The CDR3 protein is CASRRGQGAYEQYF. The DNA for the CDR3 is TGTGCCAGCAGGCGTGGACAGGGGGCCTACGAGCAGTACTTC.

Comments on this clone: This specimen includes other DNA sequences encoding the same CDR3. This rearrangement joins TRBV5-1 to TRBJ1-2; tentatively, D is TRBD1 (6 bases). V lost 4 bases and J lost 3, with 10 bases in between. The germline V gene encodes CDR1 SGHRS and CDR2 YFSETQ. This CDR3 comprises 13 residues. The CDR3 nucleotides are TGCGCCAGCAGCCTAGAGGGGGACTATGGCTACACCTTC. Its translation is CASSLEGDYGYTF.

In the case of this clone: Different DNA sequences within this sample yield the same CDR3. The J gene is TRBJ1-3, the V gene TRBV5-1, with D perhaps matching TRBD1 (6 bases). V was clipped by 3 bases and J by 4 bases, with 20 bases between them. The CDR3 has 17 residues. Looked up from germline, CDR1 is SGHRS and CDR2 is YFSETQ. The CDR3 is CASSSTRAGVYGNTIYF. The CDR3 DNA reads as TGCGCCAGCAGCTCAACCCGGGCAGGGGTTTACGGAAACACCATATATTTT.

This clone was recorded a few times. The DNA for the CDR3 is TGTGCCAGTCTCGTCTCTGGGGCCAACGTCCTGACTTTC. It specifies CASLVSGANVLTF. The J gene is TRBJ2-6, the V gene TRBV28; D call uncertain. V lost 9 bases to trimming and J lost 0 bases, with 6 bases between them. Looked up from germline, CDR1 is MDHEN and CDR2 is SYDVKM. This CDR3 spans 13 amino acids.

This chain connects TRBV5-6 to TRBJ2-3, with 9 positions matching TRBD2. After removal of 2 bases from V and 0 bases from J, the junction contained 4 bases not matched to a gene. The V gene's germline CDR1 is SGHDT and CDR2 YYEEEE. This CDR3 has 16 amino acids. The CDR3 reads CASSFPSGVSTDTQYF. CDR3 nucleotides: TGTGCCAGCAGCTTTCCTAGCGGGGTTAGCACAGATACGCAGTATTTT. The variable domain in full, completed from reference TRBV5-6 and TRBJ2-3, reads DAGVTQSPTHLIKTRGQQVTLRCSPKSGHDTVSWYQQALGQGPQFIFQYYEEEERQRGNFPDRFSGHQFPNYSSELNVNALLLGDSALYLCASSFPSGVSTDTQYFGPGTRLTVL.

This clone was recorded once. The J gene is TRBJ2-1, the V gene TRBV9; TRBD1 is a possible D gene (5 bases). This CDR3 is 13 amino acids long. V was clipped by 4 bases and J by 3 bases, with 8 bases between them. In germline, CDR1 is SGDLS, CDR2 YYNGEE. The CDR3, as DNA: TGTGCCAGCAGCACAGGCAGCTACAATGAGCAGTTCTTC. It is translated as CASSTGSYNEQFF.

This chain uses TRBV7-2 with TRBJ1-1, with a possible D match to TRBD1 (6 bases). V lost 1 base, J lost 1 base, and 16 bases lay in between. The CDR3 sequence is 17 residues long. CDR1 and CDR2 from the germline V gene are SGHTA and FQGNSA. The CDR3 is CASSLVLGALGNTEAFF. The CDR3 DNA is TGTGCCAGCAGCTTAGTACTGGGGGCGTTGGGGAACACTGAAGCTTTCTTT.

The V and J genes are TRBV11-2 and TRBJ2-2, with unresolved D. Looked up from germline, CDR1 is SGHAT and CDR2 is FQNNGV. The CDR3 spans 14 residues. Trimming pared 2 bases from V and 2 bases from J, leaving 6 bases between. CDR3 amino acids: CASSLNSNTGELFF. The CDR3 DNA follows: TGTGCCAGCAGCTTAAACAGCAACACCGGGGAGCTGTTTTTT. Complete variable domain (other parts from reference TRBV11-2 and TRBJ2-2): EAGVAQSPRYKIIEKRQSVAFWCNPISGHATLYWYQQILGQGPKLLIQFQNNGVVDDSQLPKDRFSAERLKGVDSTLKIQPAKLEDSAVYLCASSLNSNTGELFFGEGSRLTVL.

The chain joins TRBV10-2 to TRBJ1-3; D gene uncertain. The germline V gene encodes CDR1 WSHSY and CDR2 SAAADI. The CDR3 is 15 residues long. V gave up 2 bases and J gave up 0 bases, with 8 bases separating them. CDR3 coding DNA: TGCGCCAGCAGTGAGAGGGCGGGCTCTGGAAACACCATATATTTT. It translates to CASSERAGSGNTIYF.

Only a few counts were recorded for this clone. The chain is built from TRBV4-2 and TRBJ2-1; 7 bases fit TRBD1. V trimming: 4 bases; J trimming: 5 bases; junction bases outside the gene matches: 8. The CDR3 consists of 15 residues. Germline V gives CDR1 LGHNA, CDR2 YNFKEQ. CDR3 DNA: TGTGCCAGCAGCCCCTCAGGACAGGACCACAATGAGCAGTTCTTC. Translating it yields CASSPSGQDHNEQFF.

This clone has just one count. The rearrangement joins TRBV7-9 to TRBJ2-1; possibly TRBD1 for D (5 bases). Trimming pared 5 bases from V and 0 bases from J, leaving 11 bases between. From germline, CDR1 is SEHNR and CDR2 FQNEAQ (reference sequence). This CDR3 contains 15 residues. The CDR3 sequence: CASSTTGDSYNEQFF. CDR3 coding DNA: TGTGCCAGCAGCACTACAGGAGACTCCTACAATGAGCAGTTCTTC. Supplemented by reference TRBV7-9 and TRBJ2-1, the full variable domain reads DTGVSQNPRHKITKRGQNVTFRCDPISEHNRLYWYRQTLGQGPEFLTYFQNEAQLEKSRLLSDRFSAERPKGSFSTLEIQRTEQGDSAMYLCASSTTGDSYNEQFFGPGTRLTVL.

This clone was counted between two and nine times. This chain uses TRBV5-1 with TRBJ2-3, with 11 bases fitting TRBD2. V shed 4 bases and J 5 bases; nucleotides not matched to a gene: 9. This CDR3 is built from 16 residues. Germline V lookup: CDR1 SGHRS, CDR2 YFSETQ. The CDR3 sequence is CASSQGLAVRVDTQYF. CDR3 DNA: TGCGCCAGCAGCCAGGGACTAGCGGTTCGGGTAGATACGCAGTATTTT. Combining the CDR3 with reference TRBV5-1 and TRBJ2-3 gives the whole variable domain KAGVTQTPRYLIKTRGQQVTLSCSPISGHRSVSWYQQTPGQGLQFLFEYFSETQRNKGNFPGRFSGRQFSNSRSEMNVSTLELGDSALYLCASSQGLAVRVDTQYFGPGTRLTVL.

Here the CDR3 DNA reads TGTGCCAGTAGCCACGGACAGGGGGGGTACGAGCAGTACTTC. Translated: CASSHGQGGYEQYF. This chain links TRBV19 with TRBJ2-5; 10 nucleotides agree with TRBD1. The DNA matches TRBJ2-7 better at its end, which makes the J call doubtful. CDR3 size: 14 residues. Germline V lookup: CDR1 LNHDA, CDR2 SQIVND (reference sequence).

The V gene is TRBV4-2, the J gene TRBJ2-7; TRBD1 aligns across 10 bases. V shed 4 bases and J 5 bases; nucleotides not matched to a gene: 8. This CDR3 comprises 15 residues. Germline CDR1 reads LGHNA; CDR2 reads YNFKEQ. Written as DNA, the CDR3 is TGTGCCAGCAGCCGGTCGGGGACAGGGGCCCACGAGCAGTACTTC. As protein: CASSRSGTGAHEQYF.